This entry features one T cell receptor (beta chain) sequence. Its antigen remains unidentified. This record belongs to a study of cytomegalovirus exposure and HLA in healthy donors. Germline lookup yields CDR1 SQVTM and CDR2 ANQGSEA. The ends lost 7 bases at V and 9 bases at J; junction bases unmatched: 13. The CDR3 runs 15 residues. TCRdb's copy holds only in-frame clones and misses some; the assay was immunoSEQ multiplex PCR. Found here are about 74,000 clones, nearly 95% of them singletons; the top ten hold about 1.6%. Study-level results: For most TCR sequences rarity was the rule, although some public TCRs occurred in many donors. The study recorded 164 TCR beta chains that were cytomegalovirus-associated. The tendency of first-cohort TCR clusters to co-occur in the roughly 120 validation repertoires was the finding of a later analysis.

This clonotype was sampled from a man aged 18 to 35 in good health and CMV-seropositive. The sequencing sample was made of PBMCs. The gene calls are TRBV29-1 and TRBJ2-1; TRBD2 matches at 12 bases. CDR3 bases: TGCAGCGCACTAAGACTAGCGGGGGCGGGAGGTGAGCAGTTCTTC. Translation gives CSALRLAGAGGEQFF.